This entry describes one T cell receptor beta chain. Antigen unknown. The data are from a study of blood T cells in healthy people across ages. Findings and caveats of the study: Donor CMV status, an unknown factor, possibly confounded changes in expanded clonotypes.

Germline V gene data show CDR1 as MDHEN and CDR2 as SYDVKM. V lost 6 bases, J lost 2 bases, and 16 bases lay in between. The CDR3 runs 15 residues. Combining a sample-barcoded 5' primer with a J-beta primer mix, a second PCR ran for 7 to 11 cycles. TCRdb fed the 5' RACE reads into MiXCR, producing one record per CDR3 protein. Here the sample spans some 1,000,000 distinct CDR3 sequences, approximately 25% being singletons. These data also formed part of another study, on T cells of mothers and their children. That source adds: Random nucleotides (2-4) and sample barcodes were added by the M1S primer used in the second PCR. Roughly 2.7 million TCR beta reads per child versus over 9 million per mother. Overlap measured in related mother-child pairs was slightly, non-significantly higher than in unrelated pairs.

The clonotype originates from a girl aged 2 to 9 in good health. What was sequenced was blood. The rearrangement joins TRBV28 to TRBJ2-5; perhaps TRBD2 as D (6 bases). CDR3: CASSPPGRRQETQYF. CDR3 DNA sequence: TGTGCCAGCAGCCCTCCAGGGAGGAGGCAAGAGACCCAGTACTTC. The variable domain in full, completed from reference TRBV28 and TRBJ2-5, reads DVKVTQSSRYLVKRTGEKVFLECVQDMDHENMFWYRQDPGLGLRLIYFSYDVKMKEKGDIPEGYSVSREKKERFSLILESASTNQTSMYLCASSPPGRRQETQYFGPGTRLLVL.